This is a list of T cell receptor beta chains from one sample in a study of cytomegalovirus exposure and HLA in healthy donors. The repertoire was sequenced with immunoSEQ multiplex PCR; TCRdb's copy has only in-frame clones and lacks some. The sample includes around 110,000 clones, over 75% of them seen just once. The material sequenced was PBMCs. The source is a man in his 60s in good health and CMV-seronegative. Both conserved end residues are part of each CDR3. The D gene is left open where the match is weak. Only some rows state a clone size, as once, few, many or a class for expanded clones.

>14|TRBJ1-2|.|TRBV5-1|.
TGCGCCAGCAGCCCTCCTAGGTCGGGCTATGGCTACACCTTC
CASSPPRSGYGYTF
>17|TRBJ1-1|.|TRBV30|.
TGTGCCTGGAGTCGGCCTAGTCAAACGGTCCGACGAGGTGAAGCTTTCTTT
CAWSRPSQTVRRGEAFF
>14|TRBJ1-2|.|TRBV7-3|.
TGTGCCAGCAGCCCCTCGTGGGGGGTCTATGGCTACACCTTC
CASSPSWGVYGYTF
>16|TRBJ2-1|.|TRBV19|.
TGTGCCAGTAGTATGCGGGAAAAGAGCTCCTACAATGAGCAGTTCTTC
CASSMREKSSYNEQFF
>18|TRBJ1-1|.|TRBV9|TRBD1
TGTGCCAGCAGCCCCCGGGCAGGGGGCTTTAAAATGAACACTGAAGCTTTCTTT
CASSPRAGGFKMNTEAFF
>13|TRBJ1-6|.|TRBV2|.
TGTGCCAGCAGGAGGGATAATAATTCACCCCTCCACTTT
CASRRDNNSPLHF
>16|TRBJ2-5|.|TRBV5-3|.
TGTGCCAGAAGCTTGGGGTTACAGCAGGGCCAAGAGACCCAGTACTTC
CARSLGLQQGQETQYF
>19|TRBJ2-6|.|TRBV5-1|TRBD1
TGCGCCAGCAGCTTGGTGGGACAGGGGGCCGGCTCTGGGGCCAACGTCCTGACTTTC
CASSLVGQGAGSGANVLTF
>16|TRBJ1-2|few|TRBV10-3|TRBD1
TGTGCCATCAGTGACTACCTGGGACAGAACGCGTATGGCTACACCTTC
CAISDYLGQNAYGYTF
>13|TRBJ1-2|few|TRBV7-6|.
TGTGCCAGCAGTCCAAGCCGGCAGGGGGGCTACACCTTC
CASSPSRQGGYTF
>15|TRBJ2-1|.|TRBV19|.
TGTGCCAGTAGTATAGTAGGGGCTACCTACAATGAGCAGTTCTTC
CASSIVGATYNEQFF
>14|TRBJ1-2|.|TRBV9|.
TGTGCCAGCAGCGTATTCCAGGGAGGCTATGGCTACACCTTC
CASSVFQGGYGYTF
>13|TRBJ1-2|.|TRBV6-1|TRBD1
TGTGCCAGCAGGACACAGGGGGCAGAAGGCTACACCTTC
CASRTQGAEGYTF
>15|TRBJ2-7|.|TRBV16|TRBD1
TGTGCCAGCAGCCCCTCCGGGACAGGGGCTGGGGAGCAGTACTTC
CASSPSGTGAGEQYF
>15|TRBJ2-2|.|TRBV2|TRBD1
TGTGCCAGCAGTTCCACAGGGGGACATAACGGGGAGCTGTTTTTT
CASSSTGGHNGELFF
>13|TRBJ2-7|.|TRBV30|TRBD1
TGTGCCTGGAGCCGGGACAGACGCTACGAGCAGTACTTC
CAWSRDRRYEQYF
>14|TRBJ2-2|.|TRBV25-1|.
TGTGCCAGCAGCCCCGGGAAGAACACCGGGGAGCTGTTTTTT
CASSPGKNTGELFF
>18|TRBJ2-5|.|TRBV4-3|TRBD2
TGCGCCAGCAGCCAACAACCCCTGGGCGGGGGAGGCCAAGAGACCCAGTACTTC
CASSQQPLGGGGQETQYF
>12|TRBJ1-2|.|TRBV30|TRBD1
TGTGCCTTCGGACAGGGGGCGCCTGGCTACACCTTC
CAFGQGAPGYTF
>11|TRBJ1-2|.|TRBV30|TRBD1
TGTGCCTGGACAGGGACAGTCAGCTACACCTTC
CAWTGTVSYTF
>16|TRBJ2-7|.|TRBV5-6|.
TGTGCCAGATGGGGCTATTGGCGGTCCTCCTCCTACGAGCAGTACTTC
CARWGYWRSSSYEQYF
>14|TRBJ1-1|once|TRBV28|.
TGTGCCAGCATTCTTCTACAGGATAACACTGAAGCTTTCTTT
CASILLQDNTEAFF
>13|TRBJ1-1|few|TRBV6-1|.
TGTGCCAGCAAGGTAGGGGGGAACACTGAAGCTTTCTTT
CASKVGGNTEAFF
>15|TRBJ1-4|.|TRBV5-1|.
TGCGCCAGCAGCTTCGCCGGCGGGCCTAATGAAAAACTGTTTTTT
CASSFAGGPNEKLFF
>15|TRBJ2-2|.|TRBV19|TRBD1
TGTGCCAGTAGTATGGGGACAGGGGACACCGGGGAGCTGTTTTTT
CASSMGTGDTGELFF
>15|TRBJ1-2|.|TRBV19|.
TGTGCCAGTAGTACAAAAGAGGGCCACCACTATGGCTACACCTTC
CASSTKEGHHYGYTF
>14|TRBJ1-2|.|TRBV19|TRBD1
TGTGCCACCCGACCCGGGACAGACCTTTATGGCTACACCTTC
CATRPGTDLYGYTF
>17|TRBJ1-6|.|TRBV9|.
TGTGCCAGCAGCGTAGGCCCCCCGGCAGGGGCTGTCTCACCCCTCCACTTT
CASSVGPPAGAVSPLHF
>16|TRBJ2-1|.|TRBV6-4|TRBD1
TGTGCCAGCAGTGACACGGGGACAGGGGGCTCAAATGAGCAGTTCTTC
CASSDTGTGGSNEQFF
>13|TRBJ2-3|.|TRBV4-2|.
TGTGCCAGCAGCCGAGACCCGTCTGATACGCAGTATTTT
CASSRDPSDTQYF
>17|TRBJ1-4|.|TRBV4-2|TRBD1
TGTGCCAGCAGCCAACCGGACAGGGGGCTGTCTAATGAAAAACTGTTTTTT
CASSQPDRGLSNEKLFF
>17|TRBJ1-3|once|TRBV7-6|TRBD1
TGTGCCAGCAGCCTTACGACAGGGATCGCCCTTGGAAACACCATATATTTT
CASSLTTGIALGNTIYF
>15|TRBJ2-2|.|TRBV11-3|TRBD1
TGTGCCAGCAGCTCACCGGGACAGGGCGCCGGGGAGCTGTTTTTT
CASSSPGQGAGELFF
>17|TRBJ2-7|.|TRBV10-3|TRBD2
TGTGCCATCAGTGAGTCGGGCGGGGGGACCTACTCCTACGAGCAGTACTTC
CAISESGGGTYSYEQYF
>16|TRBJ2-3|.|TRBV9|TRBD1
TGTGCCAGCAGCGTCCTACAGGGGGGAAACACAGATACGCAGTATTTT
CASSVLQGGNTDTQYF
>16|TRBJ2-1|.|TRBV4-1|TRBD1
TGCGCCAGCAGCCCATTGGACAGGGGGGCTGGGAATGAGCAGTTCTTC
CASSPLDRGAGNEQFF
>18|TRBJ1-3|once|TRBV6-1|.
TGTGCCAGCAGTGAATCCAGGGTAATTCGGGTCTCTGGAAACACCATATATTTT
CASSESRVIRVSGNTIYF
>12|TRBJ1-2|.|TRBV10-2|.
TGCGCCAGCCTAGCTCCCAACTATGGCTACACCTTC
CASLAPNYGYTF
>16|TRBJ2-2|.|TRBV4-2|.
TGTGCCAGCAGCCTAAAACCACTAGGGAACACCGGGGAGCTGTTTTTT
CASSLKPLGNTGELFF
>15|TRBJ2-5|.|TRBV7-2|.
TGTGCCAGCAGCCCGATGGGCGGGCCGCAAGAGACCCAGTACTTC
CASSPMGGPQETQYF
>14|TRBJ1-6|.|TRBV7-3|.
TGTGCCAGCAGCTTAAAACAGCATAATTCACCCCTCCACTTT
CASSLKQHNSPLHF
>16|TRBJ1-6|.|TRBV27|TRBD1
TGTGCCAGCAGCTGGACAGGACGGAATAATGATTCACCCCTCCACTTT
CASSWTGRNNDSPLHF
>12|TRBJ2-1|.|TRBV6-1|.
TGTGCCAGCAGTGACAGTCCGCATCAGCAGTTCTTC
CASSDSPHQQFF
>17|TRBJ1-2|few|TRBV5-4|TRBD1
TGTGCCAGCAGCTCCACCCGAGGACAGGGGAAAAACTATGGCTACACCTTC
CASSSTRGQGKNYGYTF
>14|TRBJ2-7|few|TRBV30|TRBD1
TGTGCCTGGGCGTACGGACAGGGGTTCTACGAGCAGTACTTC
CAWAYGQGFYEQYF
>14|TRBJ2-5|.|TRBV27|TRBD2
TGTGCCAGCAGTTTAGCGGGGGGACCCACCCGGCAGTACTTC
CASSLAGGPTRQYF
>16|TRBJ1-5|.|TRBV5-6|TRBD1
TGTGCCAGCAGCTACTACGGGACAGGGGGATATCAGCCCCAGCATTTT
CASSYYGTGGYQPQHF
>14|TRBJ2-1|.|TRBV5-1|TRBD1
TGCGCCAGCAGCTACGGACAGGGTACCAATGAGCAGTTCTTC
CASSYGQGTNEQFF
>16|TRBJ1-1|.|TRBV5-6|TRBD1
TGTGCCAGCAGACGTTTCGAGCAGGGGGAGAACACTGAAGCTTTCTTT
CASRRFEQGENTEAFF
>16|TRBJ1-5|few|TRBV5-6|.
TGTGCCAGCAGCTTGGGTTTCCTAGCCGGCAATCAGCCCCAGCATTTT
CASSLGFLAGNQPQHF
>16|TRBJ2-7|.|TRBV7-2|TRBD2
TGTGCCAGCAGCTTAGGGACTAGCGGGGGGCCGTACGAGCAGTACTTC
CASSLGTSGGPYEQYF
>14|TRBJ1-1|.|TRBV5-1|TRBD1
TGCGCCAGCAGCTTACAGGGGCAAAACACTGAAGCTTTCTTT
CASSLQGQNTEAFF
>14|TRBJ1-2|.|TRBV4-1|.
TGCGCCAGCAGCCAAGGCGCAGGGGTGGGTGGCTACACCTTC
CASSQGAGVGGYTF
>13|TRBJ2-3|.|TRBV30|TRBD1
TGTGCCTGGAGGGACAGGGGGCTAGATACGCAGTATTTT
CAWRDRGLDTQYF